A selection of T cell receptor beta chains follows, all from one sample in a study of human T cells and chemical hapten exposure. TCRdb used MiXCR to reprocess the RACE reads, holding one entry per CDR3 protein. This sample carries around 57,000 distinct CDR3 sequences, 11% of them seen once, and the ten largest clones take around 2%. The material sequenced was whole blood, taken in connection with sensitization to the hapten diphenylcyclopropenone (DPC). The receptors here all came from a woman between 40 and 55 years old with alopecia areata. Some clones in this sample may be carry-over from other donors' samples. The CDR3 runs from the conserved cysteine through the conserved F or W. Each record gives: clone size, D gene, J gene, V gene, CDR3 protein, CDR3 DNA. The D gene is left open where the match is weak. Rows may omit the clone size; those that give it use once, few, many or a size class.

few | - | TRBJ1-1 | TRBV12-3/TRBV12-4 | CASSFTGPTEAFF | TGTGCCAGCAGTTTCACAGGGCCTACTGAAGCTTTCTTT
many | TRBD1 | TRBJ1-6 | TRBV29-1 | CSVSTGTASPLHF | TGCAGCGTTTCGACAGGGACTGCTTCACCCCTCCACTTT
many | - | TRBJ2-3 | TRBV28 | CASTRRYRGASTDTQYF | TGTGCCAGCACCCGGAGGTATCGGGGGGCGAGCACAGATACGCAGTATTTT
many | - | TRBJ2-3 | TRBV11-2 | CASSSPGHPTDTQYF | TGTGCCAGCAGCTCCCCCGGCCATCCCACAGATACGCAGTATTTT
few | - | TRBJ2-1 | TRBV7-2 | CASSLAMANEQFF | TGTGCCAGCAGCTTAGCGATGGCCAATGAGCAGTTCTTC
many | - | TRBJ2-1 | TRBV7-9 | CASSFGTIRDEQFF | TGTGCCAGCAGCTTCGGAACCATCCGGGATGAGCAGTTCTTC
- | - | TRBJ2-5 | TRBV2 | CASSEVTSTPQETQYF | TGTGCCAGCAGTGAAGTTACTAGTACCCCACAAGAGACCCAGTACTTC
- | TRBD2 | TRBJ2-1 | TRBV5-1 | CASSLAGLASYNEQFF | TGCGCCAGCAGCTTGGCCGGACTAGCGTCCTACAATGAGCAGTTCTTC
few | - | TRBJ2-7 | TRBV29-1 | CSVTGVYEQYF | TGCAGCGTGACCGGAGTCTACGAGCAGTACTTC
few | - | TRBJ1-5 | TRBV12-3/TRBV12-4 | CASTPRGLNQPQHF | TGTGCCAGCACCCCCAGGGGACTCAATCAGCCCCAGCATTTT
- | - | TRBJ2-7 | TRBV10-3 | CAIGTDRSYYEQYF | TGTGCCATCGGAACAGACCGAAGTTACTACGAGCAGTACTTC
few | - | TRBJ1-1 | TRBV29-1 | CSVVVPAAKEAFF | TGCAGCGTTGTCGTCCCGGCCGCGAAGGAAGCTTTCTTT
many | - | TRBJ1-1 | TRBV7-6 | CASSAQGNTEAFF | TGTGCCAGCAGCGCTCAGGGGAACACTGAAGCTTTCTTT
- | - | TRBJ2-4 | TRBV11-2 | CASSLTGLAKNIQYF | TGTGCCAGCAGCTTGACGGGCTTGGCCAAAAACATTCAGTACTTC
few | - | TRBJ1-3 | TRBV7-8 | CASSPLGEAAGNTIYF | TGTGCCAGCAGCCCCTTGGGGGAGGCGGCGGGAAACACCATATATTTT
many | TRBD1 | TRBJ1-2 | TRBV29-1 | CSVSRDSYGYTF | TGCAGCGTTTCCCGGGACAGCTATGGCTACACCTTC
many | - | TRBJ2-7 | TRBV5-1 | CASSLVRSYEQYF | TGCGCCAGCAGCTTGGTCAGATCCTACGAGCAGTACTTC
- | - | TRBJ1-1 | TRBV29-1 | CSVEGHPEAFF | TGCAGCGTCGAGGGACACCCTGAAGCTTTCTTT
many | - | TRBJ2-1 | TRBV5-1 | CASSFLRTSYNEQFF | TGCGCCAGCAGCTTTTTGCGGACCTCCTACAATGAGCAGTTCTTC
few | TRBD1 | TRBJ1-1 | TRBV27 | CASSPYPTGTEAFF | TGTGCCAGCAGTCCCTACCCGACAGGGACTGAAGCTTTCTTT
few | TRBD1 | TRBJ2-7 | TRBV12-3/TRBV12-4 | CASSQRQGASYEQYF | TGTGCCAGCAGCCAAAGACAGGGGGCATCCTACGAGCAGTACTTC
- | - | TRBJ2-2 | TRBV20-1 | CSARGYSNTGELFF | TGCAGTGCTAGGGGGTATTCGAACACCGGGGAGCTGTTTTTT
many | TRBD1 | TRBJ2-2 | TRBV24-1 | CATSHFRTGANTGELFF | TGTGCCACCAGTCATTTCAGGACAGGAGCGAACACCGGGGAGCTGTTTTTT
- | - | TRBJ2-3 | TRBV10-3 | CAISESTRRTQYF | TGTGCCATCAGTGAGTCGACCCGCCGGACGCAGTATTTT
many | TRBD2 | TRBJ2-2 | TRBV6-6 | CASGSLAGEDEGELFF | TGTGCCAGCGGATCACTAGCGGGAGAAGACGAGGGGGAGCTGTTTTTT
many | - | TRBJ2-3 | TRBV6-5 | CASSRSRGPDTQYF | TGTGCCAGCAGTCGAAGCAGGGGCCCAGATACGCAGTATTTT
- | - | TRBJ2-3 | TRBV6-6 | CASRRGSVTDTQYF | TGTGCCAGCAGACGCGGCAGCGTCACAGATACGCAGTATTTT
many | TRBD1 | TRBJ1-5 | TRBV5-6 | CASSAGTAQYSNQPQHF | TGTGCCAGCAGCGCCGGGACAGCCCAATATAGCAATCAGCCCCAGCATTTT
many | - | TRBJ1-5 | TRBV28 | CASSPGPANQPQHF | TGTGCCAGCAGTCCGGGGCCAGCAAATCAGCCCCAGCATTTT
many | TRBD2 | TRBJ2-3 | TRBV5-1 | CASSPGAGGPSDTQYF | TGCGCCAGCAGCCCCGGAGCGGGAGGGCCGTCGGATACGCAGTATTTT
- | TRBD2 | TRBJ2-1 | TRBV12-3/TRBV12-4 | CASSLAGNYNEQFF | TGTGCCAGCAGTCTAGCGGGGAACTACAATGAGCAGTTCTTC
- | - | TRBJ1-5 | TRBV6-1 | CASRVGAGAMPQHF | TGTGCCAGCAGGGTAGGGGCAGGGGCGATGCCCCAGCATTTT
many | TRBD1 | TRBJ2-5 | TRBV11-2 | CASSLLVDRGPRETQYF | TGTGCCAGCAGCTTACTTGTAGACAGGGGGCCTCGAGAGACCCAGTACTTC
- | TRBD1 | TRBJ1-1 | TRBV10-3 | CAISESQRQGYTEAFF | TGTGCCATCAGTGAGTCGCAGCGACAGGGGTATACTGAAGCTTTCTTT
- | TRBD2 | TRBJ2-3 | TRBV11-2 | CASSSSRTSGGLLDTQYF | TGTGCCAGCAGCTCCTCGAGGACTAGCGGGGGCCTCTTGGATACGCAGTATTTT
few | TRBD2 | TRBJ2-5 | TRBV11-3 | CASSLGASGETQYF | TGTGCCAGCAGCTTAGGGGCTAGCGGAGAGACCCAGTACTTC
many | TRBD1 | TRBJ1-2 | TRBV6-1 | CASSAGQGTDGYTF | TGTGCCAGCAGCGCCGGACAGGGGACGGATGGCTACACCTTC
many | - | TRBJ2-1 | TRBV24-1 | CATSDTTVRQGEQFF | TGTGCCACCAGTGACACCACGGTCCGACAAGGTGAGCAGTTCTTC
many | TRBD2 | TRBJ2-1 | TRBV6-1 | CASGYRTSGSHEQFF | TGTGCCAGCGGATATCGGACTAGCGGGAGTCATGAGCAGTTCTTC
- | - | TRBJ1-4 | TRBV7-6 | CASCLETATNEKLFF | TGTGCCAGCTGCTTAGAGACAGCTACTAATGAAAAACTGTTTTTT
- | TRBD2 | TRBJ2-3 | TRBV7-6 | CASSLTSATDTQYF | TGTGCCAGCAGCCTTACTAGCGCCACAGATACGCAGTATTTT
- | - | TRBJ2-1 | TRBV5-4 | CASSFDTAPYNEQFF | TGTGCCAGCAGCTTTGACACCGCACCCTACAATGAGCAGTTCTTC
few | TRBD2 | TRBJ2-3 | TRBV2 | CASSTSGSGSDTQYF | TGTGCCAGCAGTACTAGCGGGAGCGGTTCAGATACGCAGTATTTT
- | TRBD2 | TRBJ2-7 | TRBV20-1 | CSAVTSGAYEQYF | TGCAGTGCTGTTACTAGCGGGGCCTACGAGCAGTACTTC
few | - | TRBJ1-4 | TRBV3-1 | CASSQERGYEKLFF | TGTGCCAGCAGCCAAGAAAGGGGCTATGAAAAACTGTTTTTT
- | - | TRBJ2-7 | TRBV6-5 | CASSQDSGSYEQYF | TGTGCCAGCAGTCAGGATTCGGGCTCCTACGAGCAGTACTTC